These 11 T cell receptor beta chains were sequenced from one sample in a study of blood T cell repertoires in COVID-19. The assay was immunoSEQ multiplex PCR, and TCRdb's table has in-frame clones only and misses some. Of around 130,000 clones listed, around 87% are singletons. Specimen: peripheral blood. These TCRs come from a man between 65 and 85 years old with active COVID-19.

The V and J genes are TRBV19 and TRBJ2-7, with D possibly matching TRBD2 (7 bases). The germline V and J ends were trimmed by 7 bases and 6 bases, with 13 bases remaining between them. The length of the CDR3 is 12 residues. Germline CDR1 is LNHDA and CDR2 is SQIVND (reference sequence). The CDR3 bases are TGTGCCAGTAAGACTAGCAGGGGCGAGCAGTACTTC. Amino acid sequence: CASKTSRGEQYF.

The rearrangement links TRBV30 to TRBJ2-7; 8 bases map to TRBD1. CDR3 length: 11 amino acids. V was clipped by 4 bases and J by 6 bases; unmatched bases: 2. In germline, CDR1 is GTSNPN, CDR2 SVGIG (reference sequence). The chain's CDR3 is CAWTGGGEQYF. The CDR3 region has the DNA TGTGCCTGGACAGGGGGCGGCGAGCAGTACTTC.

This chain connects TRBV4-3 to TRBJ2-1; a weak D match, TRBD1 (5 bases). Germline CDR1 LGHNA, CDR2 YSLEER. There are 13 residues in the CDR3. Trimming took 5 bases from V and 6 from J, leaving 11 bases between them. The CDR3 region has the DNA TGCGCCAGCAGCTGGACACTCATCAATGAGCAGTTCTTC. The encoded protein is CASSWTLINEQFF.

The sample holds one count of this clone. This chain joins TRBV28 and TRBJ2-7; D gene ambiguous. Trimming pared 10 bases from V and 4 bases from J, leaving 14 bases between. The CDR3 is 12 residues long. From germline, CDR1 is MDHEN and CDR2 SYDVKM. The CDR3 sequence is CATSSLNYEQYF. DNA of the CDR3: TGTGCCACCTCTAGTCTAAATTACGAGCAGTACTTC.

This chain links TRBV7-2 with TRBJ2-5; unclear D gene. This CDR3 spans 13 amino acids. Germline V gene sequence: CDR1 SGHTA, CDR2 FQGNSA. The V end lost 1 base, the J end lost 3 bases, and 6 bases lay between the germline ends. The CDR3 bases are TGTGCCAGCAGCTTAGGCAGGAAAGAGACCCAGTACTTC. Amino acid sequence: CASSLGRKETQYF.

The table lists this clone with a count of one. This sequence joins TRBV5-4 and TRBJ1-1, with 7 bases aligning to TRBD1. Germline trimming cut 3 bases from V and 0 bases from J; bases unmatched to any gene: 2. This CDR3 has 14 residues. Germline V gene data show CDR1 as SGHNT and CDR2 as YYREEE (reference sequence). This CDR3 reads CASSSGQLNTEAFF. As DNA, the CDR3 is TGTGCCAGCAGCTCGGGACAGTTGAACACTGAAGCTTTCTTT.

V and J are TRBV27 and TRBJ2-7; weak D call: TRBD2 (6 bases). The CDR3 covers 16 residues. V lost 2 bases and J 6 bases, leaving 20 bases between the germline ends. CDR1 is MNHEY and CDR2 is SMNVEV in the germline V gene (reference sequence). CDR3 sequence reads: CASSLRPGLPMSEQYF. In DNA, the CDR3 is TGTGCCAGCAGTTTAAGGCCGGGACTCCCAATGAGCGAGCAGTACTTC.

The genes are TRBV4-3 and TRBJ1-2, with a tentative D call TRBD1 (5 bases). Germline-derived CDR1 and CDR2 are LGHNA and YSLEER. The CDR3 has 11 amino acids. V was shortened by 5 bases and J by 4 bases, with 5 bases between the two germline ends. The CDR3 DNA sequence: TGCGCCAGCAGCGACAGCTATGGCTACACCTTC. Residues: CASSDSYGYTF.

The rearrangement uses TRBV19 and TRBJ1-4; 7 bases agree with TRBD1. There are 14 residues in the CDR3. V lost 10 bases and J lost 8; bases outside the gene matches: 13. Germline CDR1 LNHDA, CDR2 SQIVND (reference sequence). The chain's CDR3 is CATNPQGKKEKLFF. The CDR3 DNA follows: TGTGCCACCAACCCACAGGGGAAAAAGGAAAAACTGTTTTTT.

The chain is built from TRBV4-1 and TRBJ2-2, with TRBD2 matching 12 bases. J was trimmed by 4 bases and V by 7 bases; bases with no gene match: 4. The CDR3 spans 15 residues. Per germline, CDR1 MGHRA and CDR2 YSYEKL. CDR3 DNA: TGCGCCAGCACGACTAGCGGGAGTCGCACCGGGGAGCTGTTTTTT. This encodes CASTTSGSRTGELFF.

The chain is built from TRBV5-1 and TRBJ2-5; TRBD2 matches 7 bases. CDR3 length: 14 residues. V shed 2 bases, J shed 5 bases, and the junction held 6 bases outside the gene matches. Germline CDR1 SGHRS, CDR2 YFSETQ. The CDR3 loop reads CASSFGAGVETQYF. CDR3 nucleotide sequence: TGCGCCAGCAGCTTCGGCGCGGGAGTCGAGACCCAGTACTTC.